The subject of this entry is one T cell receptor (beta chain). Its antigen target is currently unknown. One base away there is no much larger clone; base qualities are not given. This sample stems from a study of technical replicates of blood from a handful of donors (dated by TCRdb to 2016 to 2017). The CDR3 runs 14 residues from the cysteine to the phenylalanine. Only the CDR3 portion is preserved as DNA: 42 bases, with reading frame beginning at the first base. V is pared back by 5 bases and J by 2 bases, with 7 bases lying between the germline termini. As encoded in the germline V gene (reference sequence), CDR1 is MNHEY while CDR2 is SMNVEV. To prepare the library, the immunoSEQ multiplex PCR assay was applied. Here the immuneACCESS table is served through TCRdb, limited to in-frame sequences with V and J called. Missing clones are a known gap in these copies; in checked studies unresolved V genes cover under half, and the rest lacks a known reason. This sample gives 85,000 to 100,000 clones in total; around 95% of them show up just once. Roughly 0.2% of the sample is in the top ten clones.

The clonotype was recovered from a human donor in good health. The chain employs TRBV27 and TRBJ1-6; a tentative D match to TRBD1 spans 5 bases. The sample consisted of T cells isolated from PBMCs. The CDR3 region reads CASSTGPYNSPLHF. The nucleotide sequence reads TGTGCCAGCAGTACAGGCCCCTATAATTCACCCCTCCACTTT.